A single T cell receptor beta chain is shown here with its context. Its target is unknown. This CDR3 is also generated by other DNA sequences in the sample. This entry comes from a study of cytomegalovirus exposure and HLA in healthy donors. Unrecorded immune exposures were likely, despite nominal health at sampling. Study-wide results and limits: In a later analysis, V- and J-gene trimming of beta chains associated with a DCLRE1C missense variant, replicated independently. As a later analysis showed, several of the most significant clusters appeared to be linked to common viral pathogens. One later analysis reportedly identified an Asian-associated ancestry cluster that showed fewer N-insertions than the approximately 700-donor mean.

CDR1 and CDR2 (germline): GTSNPN, SVGIG (reference sequence). Trimming took off 0 bases at V and 7 bases at J, with 27 bases between the two ends. The CDR3 loop spans 19 amino acids. The PCR employed 60 Vbeta primers together with 13 Jbeta primers. Generated by immunoSEQ multiplex PCR, the TCRdb table keeps only in-frame clones and is missing some. The sample records around 270,000 clones, 75% to 90% being singletons. Sequenced sample: PBMCs. This chain joins TRBV30 and TRBJ1-4; D perhaps matches TRBD1 (5 bases). The clonotype was recovered from a girl aged 2 to 9 in good health and CMV-seronegative. The DNA of the CDR3 is TGTGCCTGGAGTGTACTACGGCAGGGACTTACCCAACCGGGTGAAAAACTGTTTTTT. This gives the protein CAWSVLRQGLTQPGEKLFF. Filled out from reference TRBV30 and TRBJ1-4, the complete variable domain reads SQTIHQWPATLVQPVGSPLSLECTVEGTSNPNLYWYRQAAGRGLQLLFYSVGIGQISSEVPQNLSASRPQDRQFILSSKKLLLSDSGFYLCAWSVLRQGLTQPGEKLFFGSGTQLSVL.